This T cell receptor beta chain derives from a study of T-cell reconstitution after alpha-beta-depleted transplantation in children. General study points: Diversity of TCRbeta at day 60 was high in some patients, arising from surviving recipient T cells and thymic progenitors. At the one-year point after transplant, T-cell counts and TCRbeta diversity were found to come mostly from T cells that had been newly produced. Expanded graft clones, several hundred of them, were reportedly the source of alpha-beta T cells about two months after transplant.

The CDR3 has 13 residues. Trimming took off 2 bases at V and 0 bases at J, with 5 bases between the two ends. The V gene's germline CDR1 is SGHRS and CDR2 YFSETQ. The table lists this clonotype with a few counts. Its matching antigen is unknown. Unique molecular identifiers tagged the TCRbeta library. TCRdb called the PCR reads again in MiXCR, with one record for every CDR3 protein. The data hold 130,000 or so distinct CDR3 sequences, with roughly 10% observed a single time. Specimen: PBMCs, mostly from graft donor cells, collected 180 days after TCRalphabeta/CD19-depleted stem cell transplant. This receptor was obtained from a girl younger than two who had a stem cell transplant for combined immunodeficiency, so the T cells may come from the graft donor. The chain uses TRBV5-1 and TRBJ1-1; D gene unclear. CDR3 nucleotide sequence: TGCGCCAGCAGCTTAATGATGAACACTGAAGCTTTCTTT. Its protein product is CASSLMMNTEAFF.